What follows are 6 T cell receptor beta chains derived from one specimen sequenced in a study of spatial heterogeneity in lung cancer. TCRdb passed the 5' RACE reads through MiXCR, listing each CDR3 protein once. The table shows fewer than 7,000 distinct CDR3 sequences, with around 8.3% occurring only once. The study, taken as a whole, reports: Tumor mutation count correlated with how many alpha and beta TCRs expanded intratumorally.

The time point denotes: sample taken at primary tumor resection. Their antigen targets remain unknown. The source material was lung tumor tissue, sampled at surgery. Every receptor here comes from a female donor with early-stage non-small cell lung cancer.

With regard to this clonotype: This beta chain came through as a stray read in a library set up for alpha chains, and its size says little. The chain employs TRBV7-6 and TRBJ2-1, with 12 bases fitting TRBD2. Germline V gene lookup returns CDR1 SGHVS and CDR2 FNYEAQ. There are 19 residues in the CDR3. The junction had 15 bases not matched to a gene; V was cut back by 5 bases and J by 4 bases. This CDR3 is CASSKPYRTSGEGYNEQFF. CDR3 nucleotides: TGTGCCAGCAGCAAACCATACCGGACTAGCGGGGAGGGATACAATGAGCAGTTCTTC.

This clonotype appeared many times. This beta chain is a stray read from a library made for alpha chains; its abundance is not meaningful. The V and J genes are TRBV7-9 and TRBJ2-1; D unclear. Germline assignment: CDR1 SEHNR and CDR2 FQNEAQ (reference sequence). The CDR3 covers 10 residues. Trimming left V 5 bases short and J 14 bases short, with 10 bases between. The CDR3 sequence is CASSHSTKFF. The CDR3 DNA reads TGTGCCAGCAGCCATTCCACGAAGTTCTTC.

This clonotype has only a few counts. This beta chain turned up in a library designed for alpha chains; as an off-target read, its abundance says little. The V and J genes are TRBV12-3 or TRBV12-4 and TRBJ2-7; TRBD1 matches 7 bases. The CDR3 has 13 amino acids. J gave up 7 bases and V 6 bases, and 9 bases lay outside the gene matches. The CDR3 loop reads CASRLGQFLEQYF. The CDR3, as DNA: TGTGCCAGCAGACTGGGACAGTTCCTGGAGCAGTACTTC.

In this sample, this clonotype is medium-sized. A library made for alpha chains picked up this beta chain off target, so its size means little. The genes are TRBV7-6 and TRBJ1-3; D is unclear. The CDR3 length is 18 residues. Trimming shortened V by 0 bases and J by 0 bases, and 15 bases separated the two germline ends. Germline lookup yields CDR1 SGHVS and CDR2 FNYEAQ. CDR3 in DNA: TGTGCCAGCAGCTTAGCTCCCGGTTCCGGGAGCTCTGGAAACACCATATATTTT. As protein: CASSLAPGSGSSGNTIYF.

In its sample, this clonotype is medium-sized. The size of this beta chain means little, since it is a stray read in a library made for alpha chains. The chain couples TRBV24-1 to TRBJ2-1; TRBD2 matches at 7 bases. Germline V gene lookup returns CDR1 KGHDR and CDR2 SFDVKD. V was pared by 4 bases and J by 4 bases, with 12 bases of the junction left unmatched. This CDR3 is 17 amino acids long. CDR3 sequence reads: CATSDQAGEGSYNEQFF. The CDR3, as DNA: TGTGCCACCAGTGACCAAGCCGGGGAGGGGAGTTACAATGAGCAGTTCTTC.

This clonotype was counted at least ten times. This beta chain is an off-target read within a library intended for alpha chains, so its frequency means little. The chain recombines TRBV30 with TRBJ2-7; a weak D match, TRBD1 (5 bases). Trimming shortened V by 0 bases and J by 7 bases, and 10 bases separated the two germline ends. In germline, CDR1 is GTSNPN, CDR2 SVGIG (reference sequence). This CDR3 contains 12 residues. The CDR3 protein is CAWSVRPGEQYF. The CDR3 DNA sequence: TGTGCCTGGAGTGTACGACCAGGGGAGCAGTACTTC.